This entry describes one T cell receptor beta chain. The sample comes from a study of Graves' ophthalmopathy and Graves' hyperthyroidism. The study amplified TCR beta CDR3 regions using RNA transcripts. RT-PCR with HTBI primers came first, then second-round multiplex PCR. TCRdb independently ran MiXCR on the multiplex PCR reads; one entry per CDR3 protein. The profile covers more than 1,000,000 distinct CDR3 sequences, with around a third appearing a single time and roughly 10% taken by the ten largest. Germline CDR1 and CDR2: SGDLS and YYNGEE. The V segment lost 4 bases and the J segment 7 bases; nucleotides outside the gene matches: 7. The CDR3 loop spans 13 amino acids.

J is TRBJ2-7 and V is TRBV9, with 8 bases that match TRBD1. The sequence derives from an adult man with Graves' hyperthyroidism. What was sequenced was peripheral blood or thyroid tissue (not recorded which). CDR3: CASSKTGVEEQYF. The CDR3 coding sequence is TGTGCCAGCAGCAAGACAGGGGTGGAGGAGCAGTACTTC.